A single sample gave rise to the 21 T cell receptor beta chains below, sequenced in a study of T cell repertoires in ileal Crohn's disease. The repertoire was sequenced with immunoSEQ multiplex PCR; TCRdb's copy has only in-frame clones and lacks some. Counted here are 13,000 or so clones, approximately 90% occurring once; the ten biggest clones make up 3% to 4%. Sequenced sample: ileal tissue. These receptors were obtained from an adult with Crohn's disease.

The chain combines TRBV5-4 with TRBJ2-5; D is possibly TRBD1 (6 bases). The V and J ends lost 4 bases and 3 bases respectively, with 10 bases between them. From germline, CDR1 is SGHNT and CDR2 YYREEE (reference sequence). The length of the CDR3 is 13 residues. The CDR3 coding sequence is TGTGCCAGCAGCCCCAGGACAGAAGAGACCCAGTACTTC. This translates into CASSPRTEETQYF. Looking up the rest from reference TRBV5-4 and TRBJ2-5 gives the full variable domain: ETGVTQSPTHLIKTRGQQVTLRCSSQSGHNTVSWYQQALGQGPQFIFQYYREEENGRGNFPPRFSGLQFPNYSSELNVNALELDDSALYLCASSPRTEETQYFGPGTRLLVL.

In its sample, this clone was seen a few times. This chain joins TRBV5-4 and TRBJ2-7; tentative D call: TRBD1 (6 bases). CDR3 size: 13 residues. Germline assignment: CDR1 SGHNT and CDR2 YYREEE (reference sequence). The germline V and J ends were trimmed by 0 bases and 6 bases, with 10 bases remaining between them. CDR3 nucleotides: TGTGCCAGCAGCTTGGAACCAGGGGCCGAGCAGTACTTC. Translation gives CASSLEPGAEQYF.

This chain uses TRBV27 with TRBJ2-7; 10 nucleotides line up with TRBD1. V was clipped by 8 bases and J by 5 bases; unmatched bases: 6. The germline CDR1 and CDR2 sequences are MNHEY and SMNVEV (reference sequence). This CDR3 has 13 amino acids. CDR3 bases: TGTGCCAGCGCGTGGGACAGGGGAAACGAGCAGTACTTC. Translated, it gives CASAWDRGNEQYF.

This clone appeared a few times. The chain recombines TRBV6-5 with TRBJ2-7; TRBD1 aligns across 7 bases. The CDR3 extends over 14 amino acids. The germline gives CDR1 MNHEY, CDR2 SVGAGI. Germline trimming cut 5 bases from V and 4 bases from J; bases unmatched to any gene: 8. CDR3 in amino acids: CASSPDRVWYEQYF. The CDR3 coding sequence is TGTGCCAGCAGTCCAGACAGGGTTTGGTACGAGCAGTACTTC.

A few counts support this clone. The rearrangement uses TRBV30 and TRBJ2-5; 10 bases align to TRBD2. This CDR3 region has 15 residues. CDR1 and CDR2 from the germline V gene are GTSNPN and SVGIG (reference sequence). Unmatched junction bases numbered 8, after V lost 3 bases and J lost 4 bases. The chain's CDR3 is CAWREPSGSIETQYF. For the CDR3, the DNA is TGTGCCTGGAGGGAGCCTAGCGGGAGTATAGAGACCCAGTACTTC.

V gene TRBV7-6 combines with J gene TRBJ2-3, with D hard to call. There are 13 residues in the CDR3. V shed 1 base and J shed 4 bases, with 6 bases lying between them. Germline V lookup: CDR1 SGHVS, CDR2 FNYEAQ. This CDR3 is CASSLDIADTQYF. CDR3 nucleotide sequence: TGTGCCAGCAGCTTAGATATCGCAGATACGCAGTATTTT.

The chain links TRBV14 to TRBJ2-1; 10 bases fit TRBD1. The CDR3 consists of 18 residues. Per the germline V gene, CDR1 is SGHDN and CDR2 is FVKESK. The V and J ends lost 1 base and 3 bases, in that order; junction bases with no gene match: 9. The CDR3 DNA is TGTGCCAGCAGCCAAGGGGACGAGGGACAGGGGAGCTACAATGAGCAGTTCTTC. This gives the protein CASSQGDEGQGSYNEQFF. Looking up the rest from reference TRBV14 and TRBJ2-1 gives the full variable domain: EAGVTQFPSHSVIEKGQTVTLRCDPISGHDNLYWYRRVMGKEIKFLLHFVKESKQDESGMPNNRFLAERTGGTYSTLKVQPAELEDSGVYFCASSQGDEGQGSYNEQFFGPGTRLTVL.

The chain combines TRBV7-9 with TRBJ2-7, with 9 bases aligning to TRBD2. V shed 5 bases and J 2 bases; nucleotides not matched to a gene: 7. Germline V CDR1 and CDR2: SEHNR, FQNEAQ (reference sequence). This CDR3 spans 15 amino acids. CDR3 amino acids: CASSPRLAEPYEQYF. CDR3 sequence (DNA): TGTGCCAGCAGCCCCCGACTAGCGGAACCCTACGAGCAGTACTTC.

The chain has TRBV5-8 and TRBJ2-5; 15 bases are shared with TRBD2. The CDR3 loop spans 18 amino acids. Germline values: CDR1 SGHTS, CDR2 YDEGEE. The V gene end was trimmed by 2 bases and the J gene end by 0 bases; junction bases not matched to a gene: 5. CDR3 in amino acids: CASSLAGLAGGNQETQYF. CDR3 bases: TGTGCCAGCAGCTTAGCGGGACTAGCGGGAGGAAACCAAGAGACCCAGTACTTC.

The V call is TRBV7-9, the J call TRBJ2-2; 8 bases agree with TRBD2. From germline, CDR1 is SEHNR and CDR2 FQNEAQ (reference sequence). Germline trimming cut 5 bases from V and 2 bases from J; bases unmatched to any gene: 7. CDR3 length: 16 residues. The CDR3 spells CASSLLGGANTGELFF. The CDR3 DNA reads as TGTGCCAGCAGCCTCCTCGGGGGGGCTAACACCGGGGAGCTGTTTTTT.

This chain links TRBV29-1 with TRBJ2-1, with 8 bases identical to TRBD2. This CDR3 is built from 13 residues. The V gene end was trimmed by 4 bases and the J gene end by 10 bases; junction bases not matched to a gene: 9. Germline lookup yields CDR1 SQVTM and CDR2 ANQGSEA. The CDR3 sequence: CSVGLAGDIEQFF. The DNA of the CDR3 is TGCAGCGTTGGCCTAGCGGGTGACATCGAGCAGTTCTTC.

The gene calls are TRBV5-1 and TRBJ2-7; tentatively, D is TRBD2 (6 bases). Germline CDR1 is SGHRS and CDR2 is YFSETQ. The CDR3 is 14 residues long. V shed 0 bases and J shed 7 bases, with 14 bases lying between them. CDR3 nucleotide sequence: TGCGCCAGCAGCTTGGACGGGGGTTTTGGGGAGCAGTACTTC. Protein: CASSLDGGFGEQYF.

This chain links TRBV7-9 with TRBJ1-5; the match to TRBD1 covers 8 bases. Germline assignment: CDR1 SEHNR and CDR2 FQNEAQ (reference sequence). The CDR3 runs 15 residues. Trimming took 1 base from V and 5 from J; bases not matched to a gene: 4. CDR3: CASSLGRTGYQPQHF. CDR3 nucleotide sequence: TGTGCCAGCAGCTTAGGTCGGACAGGGTATCAGCCCCAGCATTTT.

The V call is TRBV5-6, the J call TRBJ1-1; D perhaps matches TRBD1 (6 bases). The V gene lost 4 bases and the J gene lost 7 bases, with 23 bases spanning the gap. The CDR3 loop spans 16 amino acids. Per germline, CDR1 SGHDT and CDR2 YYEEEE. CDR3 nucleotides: TGTGCCAGCAGCCCCCTTCGCCGGCAGGGGTGGGGTGAAGCTTTCTTT. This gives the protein CASSPLRRQGWGEAFF.

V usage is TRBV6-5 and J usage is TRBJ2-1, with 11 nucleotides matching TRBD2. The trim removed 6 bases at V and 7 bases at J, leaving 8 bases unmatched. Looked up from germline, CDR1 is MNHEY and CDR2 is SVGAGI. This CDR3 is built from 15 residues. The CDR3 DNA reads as TGTGCCAGCAGCCCCGGACTAGCGGGTCAGAATGAGCAGTTCTTC. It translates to CASSPGLAGQNEQFF.

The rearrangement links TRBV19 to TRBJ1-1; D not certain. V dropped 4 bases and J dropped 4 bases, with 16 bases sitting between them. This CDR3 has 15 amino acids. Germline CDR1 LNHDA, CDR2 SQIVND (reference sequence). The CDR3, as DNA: TGTGCCAGTAGTACGCCGGGGTACCTCCGCACTGAAGCTTTCTTT. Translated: CASSTPGYLRTEAFF.

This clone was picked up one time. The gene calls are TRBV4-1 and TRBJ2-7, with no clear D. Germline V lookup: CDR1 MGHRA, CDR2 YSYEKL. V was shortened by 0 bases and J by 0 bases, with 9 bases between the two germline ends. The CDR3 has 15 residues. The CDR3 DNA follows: TGCGCCAGCAGCCAAGAAAAATCCAGCTCCTACGAGCAGTACTTC. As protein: CASSQEKSSSYEQYF.

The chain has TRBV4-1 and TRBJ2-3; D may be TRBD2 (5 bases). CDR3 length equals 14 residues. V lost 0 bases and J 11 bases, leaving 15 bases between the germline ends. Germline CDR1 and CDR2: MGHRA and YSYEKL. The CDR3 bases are TGCGCCAGCAGCCAAGAATGGACGACTACGGTGCAGTATTTT. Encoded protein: CASSQEWTTTVQYF.

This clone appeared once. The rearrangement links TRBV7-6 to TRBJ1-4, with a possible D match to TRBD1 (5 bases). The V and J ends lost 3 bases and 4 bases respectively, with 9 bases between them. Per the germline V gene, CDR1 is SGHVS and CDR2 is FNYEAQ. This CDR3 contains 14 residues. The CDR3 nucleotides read TGTGCCAGCAGCTTGACAGACCATAATGAAAAACTGTTTTTT. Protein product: CASSLTDHNEKLFF.

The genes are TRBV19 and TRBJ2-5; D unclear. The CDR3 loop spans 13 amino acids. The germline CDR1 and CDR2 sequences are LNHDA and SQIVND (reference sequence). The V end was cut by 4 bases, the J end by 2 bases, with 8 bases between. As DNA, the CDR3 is TGTGCCAGTAGTACGTCCAGACAAGAGACCCAGTACTTC. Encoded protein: CASSTSRQETQYF.

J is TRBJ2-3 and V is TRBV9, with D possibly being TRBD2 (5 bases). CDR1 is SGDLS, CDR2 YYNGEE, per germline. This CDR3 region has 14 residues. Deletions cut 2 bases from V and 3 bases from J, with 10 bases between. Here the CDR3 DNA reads TGTGCCAGCAGCGTGACGGGGAGAACAGATACGCAGTATTTT. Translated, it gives CASSVTGRTDTQYF.